Listed below are T cell receptor beta chains from one sample, sequenced in a study of T-cell memory formation after mild COVID-19. MiXCR was run by TCRdb on the 5' RACE reads, yielding one entry per CDR3 protein. Of about 81,000 distinct CDR3 sequences listed, about 23% are singletons. Sequenced sample: PBMCs or a T cell subset sorted from them (not recorded which). These receptors all stem from a man younger than 35 who had mild COVID-19 (a few samples of this study predate the infection). Cell type and time point are not known. Both conserved end residues are part of each CDR3. D genes are given only for firm matches.

d_gene	v_gene	CDR3aa
-	TRBV27	CASWARAPGPYEQYF
TRBD1	TRBV5-6	CASSFGTGAEKLFF
-	TRBV12-3/TRBV12-4	CASRGGGYYNSGANVLTF
-	TRBV6-6	CASDRGIGELFF
-	TRBV10-3	CAISGGTPNTDTQYF
-	TRBV7-9	CASSPPGGSFTGELFF
-	TRBV11-2	CASSLVSSSQETQYF
TRBD1	TRBV4-2	CASSHDRGDSYEQYF
-	TRBV6-6	CASSYSTESKNIQYF
-	TRBV7-8	CASSLPGYKFF
TRBD1	TRBV6-5	CASSHRGETQYF
TRBD2	TRBV10-2	CASSEGTSGGLSVTADTQYF
-	TRBV6-5	CASTGTTAGSTIYF
TRBD2	TRBV7-6	CASSVTSGGPAGELFF
-	TRBV7-9	CASSPVTSQETQYF
-	TRBV4-3	CASRIGPRGNTEAFF
-	TRBV6-5	CASSYATTGNTIYF
-	TRBV24-1	CATEGGPTDTQYF
TRBD1	TRBV7-6	CASSSRQGWEDGYTF
-	TRBV7-2	CASSLRGRGETQYF
-	TRBV19	CASSMPGDEQFF
-	TRBV28	CASSLRGTDTQYF
-	TRBV6-2/TRBV6-3	CASSQLEGGIQETQYF
-	TRBV4-1	CASSQELRDMGADTQYF
TRBD1	TRBV5-1	CASSAGGGNEKLFF
-	TRBV7-9	CASSPTVNYEQYF
TRBD2	TRBV25-1	CASSESRRGVTDTQYF
-	TRBV20-1	CSASTQGGGYTF
-	TRBV20-1	CSARDGRGPYNEQFF
-	TRBV29-1	CSVDGTRLRTDTQYF
-	TRBV7-9	CASSPLALNEQFF
-	TRBV12-3/TRBV12-4	CASSLSIEQYF
-	TRBV7-8	CASSLKGGSYEQYF
-	TRBV9	CASSPAVGRDARETQYF
TRBD2	TRBV7-9	CASSPGLAVDHEQYF
-	TRBV20-1	CSARGVSRTEAFF
-	TRBV4-1	CASSALRRPDNEQFF
-	TRBV20-1	CSARPALYGYTF
-	TRBV7-9	CASSASEGGYYEKLFF
-	TRBV12-3/TRBV12-4	CASSLGTDRYTF
TRBD2	TRBV12-3/TRBV12-4	CASSPSGVSQETQYF
-	TRBV5-1	CASSLDLYNEQFF
-	TRBV7-8	CASSLAPAVRQGVAGYGYTF
-	TRBV6-1	CASRSAGKETQYF
-	TRBV4-3	CASSQDGRLTNTEAFF
-	TRBV7-2	CASSPSGGPLNTEAFF
-	TRBV20-1	CSARDGGQINSPLHF
-	TRBV13	CASSFGSTDTQYF
-	TRBV12-3/TRBV12-4	CASSPGPSNEQYF
TRBD1	TRBV4-1	CASSQPGQGFSDTQYF
-	TRBV3-2	CASSLPNRGASDTQYF
-	TRBV7-6	CASSSGRALQETQYF
-	TRBV20-1	CSAREMGNEQFF
-	TRBV9	CAIGPGGDTDTQYF
-	TRBV24-1	CATSDTSRSYDEQFF
TRBD1	TRBV15	CATSRGQGPYNEQFF
TRBD1	TRBV6-2/TRBV6-3	CASSSTGGDQPQHF
-	TRBV7-2	CASSLNGAGSTDTQYF
-	TRBV12-3/TRBV12-4	CASTLTGYTGELFF
-	TRBV7-9	CASSLVHEQFF